These T cell receptor beta chains were read from a single sample in a study of shared clonotypes between healthy human individuals. Generated by immunoSEQ multiplex PCR, the TCRdb table keeps only in-frame clones and is missing some. The sample consists of about 490,000 clones, 76% of them appearing once. The sample consisted of PBMCs. The receptors were gathered from a woman aged 40 to 50 in good health. Some clones in this sample may be carry-over from other donors' samples. Both conserved end residues are part of each CDR3. D genes are given only for firm matches. Size tells how often a clone was seen (once, few, many) or the class of an expanded clone, and some rows leave it out.

. TRBJ2-1 TRBV5-4 few TGTGCCAGCAGCCCATCGGGAGATTCCTACAATGAGCAGTTCTTC CASSPSGDSYNEQFF
. TRBJ1-1 TRBV7-9 . TGTGCCAGCAGCAGGGGAGGCGACGGCACTGAAGCTTTCTTT CASSRGGDGTEAFF
. TRBJ2-1 TRBV29-1 . TGCAGCGTTGCAAGGCAGGAGTCCTACAATGAGCAGTTCTTC CSVARQESYNEQFF
. TRBJ2-7 TRBV6-5 . TGTGCCAGCAGTTACAGAGCGACGCCCTCCACCTACGAGCAGTACTTC CASSYRATPSTYEQYF
TRBD1 TRBJ1-1 TRBV25-1 . TGTGCCAAACAGGGGGCGAGAAGCACTGAAGCGTTCTTT CAKQGARSTEAFF
TRBD2 TRBJ2-1 TRBV9 . TGTGCCAGCAGCGGGGGGACTAGCTATTACAATGAGCAGTTCTTC CASSGGTSYYNEQFF
. TRBJ1-5 TRBV7-2 . TGTGCCAGCAGCTTAGCGGGGGGACCCAATCAGCCCCAGCATTTT CASSLAGGPNQPQHF
TRBD2 TRBJ2-3 TRBV19 . TGTGCCAGTAGCCTAGGGACTAGCGGGAGGAAGAGCACAGATACGCAGTATTTT CASSLGTSGRKSTDTQYF
. TRBJ1-4 TRBV28 . TGTGCCAGCAGTTTCGGGGGAGGAGGGCTTGGAAAACTGTTTTTT CASSFGGGGLGKLFF
TRBD1 TRBJ1-1 TRBV7-8 . TGTGCCAGCAGCCCCCACCGGGACAGGGGCACTGAAGCTTTCTTT CASSPHRDRGTEAFF
. TRBJ2-5 TRBV11-2 . TGTGCCAGCAGCTTCACGGGGTTCCAAGAGACCCAGTACTTC CASSFTGFQETQYF
. TRBJ2-3 TRBV7-7 many TGTGCTAGCAGCTTAGGTACAGGGTTGGATACGCAGTATTTT CASSLGTGLDTQYF
TRBD1 TRBJ1-2 TRBV6-5 . TGTGCCAGCAGTTCCCGGGACAGGGGTGGCTATGGCTACACCTTC CASSSRDRGGYGYTF
TRBD1 TRBJ2-7 TRBV29-1 . TGCAGCGGTGGGACAGGGTACTACGAGCAGTACTTC CSGGTGYYEQYF
TRBD2 TRBJ2-7 TRBV10-2 . TGCGCCAGCAGTGAGGTTGGGGACTATATCCCCAACGAGCAGTACTTC CASSEVGDYIPNEQYF
. TRBJ1-2 TRBV10-3 . TGTGCCATGACTACAGGGATAAGTGATGGCTACACCTTC CAMTTGISDGYTF
. TRBJ2-2 TRBV29-1 . TGCAGCGTTGGCCCCCGTGGTACCGGGGAGCTGTTTTTT CSVGPRGTGELFF
. TRBJ2-1 TRBV4-2 . TGTGCCAGCAGCCAAGTTCCGCGGGGAACCTACAATGAGCAGTTCTTC CASSQVPRGTYNEQFF
. TRBJ2-7 TRBV9 . TGTGCCAGCAGTGGCGACGGAACCGGCGAGCAGTACTTC CASSGDGTGEQYF
. TRBJ1-4 TRBV2 . TGTGCCAGCCTCACGACAGACGGAGAAAAACTGTTTTTT CASLTTDGEKLFF
. TRBJ2-3 TRBV9 once TGTGCCAGCAGCAATCAACAGTGGAAAGGCACAGATACGCAGTATTTT CASSNQQWKGTDTQYF
. TRBJ1-4 TRBV7-2 . TGTGCCAGCAGCTTAAGCAGGGGATACGAAAAACTGTTTTTT CASSLSRGYEKLFF
TRBD1 TRBJ2-7 TRBV7-9 few TGTGCCAGCAGTTCCGTCCATAGACAGGGCTACGAGCAGTACTTC CASSSVHRQGYEQYF
. TRBJ2-1 TRBV15 . TGTGCCACCAGCAGAGATACCAATGAGCAGTTCTTC CATSRDTNEQFF
TRBD2 TRBJ2-1 TRBV28 . TGTGCCAGCAATCTACTAGCGGGATTTTACAATGAGCAGTTCTTC CASNLLAGFYNEQFF
TRBD2 TRBJ2-2 TRBV5-1 . TGCGCCAGCAGCCCGACTAGCGGGGGCACCGGGGAGCTGTTTTTT CASSPTSGGTGELFF
. TRBJ2-7 TRBV28 once TGTGCCAGCAGTTTTCCTGACTACGAGCAGTACTTC CASSFPDYEQYF
. TRBJ1-5 TRBV27 . TGTGCCAGCAGTTTACTTAGTAGCAATCAGCCCCAGCATTTT CASSLLSSNQPQHF
. TRBJ1-5 TRBV2 . TGTGCCAGCAGTGAAGACGGGGTTACTCAGCCCCAGCATTTT CASSEDGVTQPQHF
. TRBJ2-7 TRBV18 . TGTGCCAGCTCCCAAAACAGGGATGAGCAGTACTTC CASSQNRDEQYF
. TRBJ2-1 TRBV7-9 . TGTGCCAGCAGCTTGGATCCGGGTGAGCAGTTCTTC CASSLDPGEQFF
. TRBJ1-5 TRBV4-3 . TGCGCCAGCAGCCAGGACAGCTCACCCGGTCAGCCCCAGCATTTT CASSQDSSPGQPQHF
TRBD1 TRBJ2-7 TRBV28 once TGTGCCAGCAGTTTAATCGCACAGGGGTACGAGCAGTACTTC CASSLIAQGYEQYF
. TRBJ2-7 TRBV5-1 . TGCGCCAGTTCTCGGACCCTCAATTCCTACGAGCAGTACTTC CASSRTLNSYEQYF
. TRBJ2-2 TRBV18 . TGTGCCAGCTCACCCCAAACCCCCGGGGGCACCGGGGAGCTGTTTTTT CASSPQTPGGTGELFF
. TRBJ1-1 TRBV5-1 . TGCGCCAGCAGCTCGGGAGGCAGGGAAGACACTGAAGCTTTCTTT CASSSGGREDTEAFF
. TRBJ1-1 TRBV7-2 . TGTGCCAGCAGCTTAGGCACAGGCACTGAAGCTTTCTTT CASSLGTGTEAFF